A selection of T cell receptor beta chains follows, all from one sample in a study of blood T cell repertoires in COVID-19. Here immunoSEQ multiplex PCR was the method, and the copy in TCRdb shows in-frame clones only, minus some. The sample consists of about 280,000 clones, roughly 85% of them appearing once. The sequenced sample was PBMCs or T cells enriched from blood (not recorded which). The receptors originated from a man aged 35-49 years who had been exposed to COVID-19. Both conserved end residues are part of each CDR3. The D gene is left open where the match is weak. Clone size is stated in some rows and not others, as once, few, many or a class when expanded.

once,TRBJ1-1,TRBV6-5,.,CASSYSLGQGLIEAFF,TGTGCCAGCAGTTACTCCCTAGGGCAGGGTCTAATTGAAGCTTTCTTT
.,TRBJ2-3,TRBV10-3,.,CAITPASGNSDTQYF,TGTGCCATCACCCCCGCGTCGGGAAACTCTGATACGCAGTATTTT
.,TRBJ2-7,TRBV30,.,CAWSQQLSYEQYF,TGTGCCTGGAGTCAACAGCTGTCATACGAGCAGTACTTC
.,TRBJ1-6,TRBV19,.,CASRPMAQANSPLHF,TGTGCCAGTAGACCCATGGCACAGGCTAATTCACCCCTCCACTTT
.,TRBJ1-2,TRBV10-2,.,CASSESEGRGYTF,TGCGCCAGCAGTGAGTCGGAAGGGAGAGGCTACACCTTC
.,TRBJ1-4,TRBV4-2,TRBD1,CASSQANRPTGEKLFF,TGTGCCAGCAGCCAGGCTAACAGGCCGACAGGGGAAAAACTGTTTTTT
once,TRBJ2-3,TRBV2,.,CASSERAGSTDTQYF,TGTGCCAGCAGTGAACGGGCGGGATCAACAGATACGCAGTATTTT
.,TRBJ1-1,TRBV2,TRBD1,CASGTGMNTEAFF,TGTGCCAGCGGGACAGGTATGAACACTGAAGCTTTCTTT
.,TRBJ1-6,TRBV6-5,TRBD1,CASRPDRAGNSPLHF,TGTGCCAGCAGACCAGACAGGGCAGGCAATTCACCCCTCCACTTT
.,TRBJ2-1,TRBV24-1,.,CATSGRTGTNNEQFF,TGTGCCACCAGTGGGCGTACAGGGACAAACAATGAGCAGTTCTTC
few,TRBJ1-2,TRBV29-1,.,CSVPLGGQPSIYGYTF,TGCAGCGTTCCTTTGGGTGGACAGCCGTCCATCTATGGCTACACCTTC
.,TRBJ1-1,TRBV29-1,.,CSGRRHRDEEAFF,TGCAGCGGGCGCAGGCACAGGGATGAAGAAGCTTTCTTT
.,TRBJ2-7,TRBV7-6,.,CASSRGLDEQYF,TGTGCCAGCAGCCGGGGTTTGGACGAGCAGTACTTC
.,TRBJ1-2,TRBV25-1,TRBD1,CASKGTGIGYTF,TGTGCCAGCAAAGGGACAGGGATCGGCTACACCTTC
.,TRBJ2-5,TRBV5-1,.,CASSLAVVQETQYF,TGCGCCAGCAGCTTGGCGGTTGTCCAAGAGACCCAGTACTTC
few,TRBJ2-1,TRBV30,.,CAWGGSYNEQFF,TGTGCCTGGGGCGGCTCCTACAATGAGCAGTTCTTC
.,TRBJ2-7,TRBV29-1,TRBD1,CSVEFHRGFEQYF,TGCAGCGTTGAGTTTCACAGGGGTTTCGAGCAGTACTTC
once,TRBJ2-5,TRBV28,.,CASKGPGSRETQYF,TGTGCCAGCAAGGGGCCAGGGTCCCGAGAGACCCAGTACTTC
.,TRBJ2-5,TRBV7-7,TRBD2,CASSPTSGRASRETQYF,TGTGCTAGCAGCCCCACGAGCGGGAGGGCCTCAAGGGAGACCCAGTACTTC
.,TRBJ2-2,TRBV6-5,.,CAGGPLGFGNGELFF,.
.,TRBJ1-5,TRBV7-2,.,CASSLALPGFRDQPQHF,TGTGCCAGCAGCTTAGCGCTCCCGGGATTTAGGGATCAGCCCCAGCATTTT
.,TRBJ1-6,TRBV6-4,TRBD1,CASSESGTGNSPLHF,TGTGCCAGCAGTGAGTCAGGGACAGGGAATTCACCCCTCCACTTT
once,TRBJ2-5,TRBV10-3,.,CAISESGGPQETQYF,TGTGCCATCAGTGAGTCTGGGGGCCCCCAAGAGACCCAGTACTTC
.,TRBJ1-1,TRBV7-9,TRBD1,CASSLRDRGPFRNTEAFF,TGTGCCAGCAGCTTACGGGACAGGGGTCCTTTTAGGAACACTGAAGCTTTCTTT
.,TRBJ2-3,TRBV9,.,CASSLRWGQVDTQYF,TGTGCCAGCAGCCTCCGGTGGGGGCAGGTAGATACGCAGTATTTT
.,TRBJ2-6,TRBV10-3,TRBD2,CAITATSGRGPGANVLTF,TGTGCCATCACTGCGACTAGCGGGAGGGGGCCTGGGGCCAACGTCCTGACTTTC
.,TRBJ1-1,TRBV21-1,.,CASSKDYRALNTEAFF,TGTGCCAGCAGCAAAGATTACAGGGCTTTGAACACTGAAGCTTTCTTT
.,TRBJ2-1,TRBV11-3,TRBD2,CASSLDPGLAGVGTYNEQFF,TGTGCCAGCAGCTTAGACCCGGGACTAGCGGGAGTAGGTACATACAATGAGCAGTTCTTC